This T cell receptor (beta chain) was sequenced during a study of identical twins. One entry per CDR3 protein, called by TCRdb with MiXCR from the 5' RACE reads. Of 690,000 or so distinct CDR3 sequences listed, less than 7% are singletons. This clonotype came up many times. Its antigen is as yet unknown. Study-level points and caveats: Within twin pairs, the out-of-frame alpha sequences they shared showed excess low generation probability. The study drew conclusions from cross-sectional statistical analysis, not from following the same donors.

The CDR3 length is 15 residues. V lost 4 bases to trimming and J lost 3 bases, with 13 bases between them. The V gene is TRBV12-3 or TRBV12-4, the J gene TRBJ2-1, with D maybe TRBD2 (7 bases). Material: naive T cells sorted from blood. The TCR comes from a young man in good health. As DNA, the CDR3 is TGTGCCAGCAGTTCGGGCGGGGGCGGCTACAATGAGCAGTTCTTC. This sequence encodes CASSSGGGGYNEQFF.